This T cell receptor beta chain was recovered during a study of T cells after yellow fever vaccination. Study-level information: Fractions of low cell number were prepared using SMART-Seq v4 Ultra Low Input.

This clonotype has a count of ten or more. TCRdb recomputed calls from the 5' RACE reads with MiXCR, one row per CDR3 protein. The table includes about 74,000 distinct CDR3 sequences, more than 5.5% detected once. CDR1 and CDR2 (germline): SGHNT, YENEEA. This CDR3 is 17 amino acids long. V trimming: 0 bases; J trimming: 0 bases; junction bases outside the gene matches: 5. This receptor was taken from a man aged 18 to 30 who received the YFV17D yellow fever vaccine. The source was CD8+ T cells sorted from PBMCs, collected less than 6 days after the first yellow fever vaccination. This chain joins TRBV11-3 and TRBJ2-5; TRBD2 matches at 9 bases. The CDR3 here is CASSLDPSGAYQETQYF. In DNA, the CDR3 is TGTGCCAGCAGCTTAGATCCTAGCGGGGCTTACCAAGAGACCCAGTACTTC.